This TCR beta chain was identified during a study of beta chain features in type 1 diabetes (dated by TCRdb to 2016 to 2018). For the wider study: Patients and healthy donors did not differ in mean age, gender distribution, total cell number or subset yield. Regulatory and stem cell-like memory subsets were isolated from only 8 patients and about 8 healthy donors, whereas naive and central memory subsets came from all 28 donors. The study compared the TCRB repertoires of sorted circulating CD4+ T cell subsets in recently diagnosed type 1 diabetes patients with those in matched healthy donors. A total of about 110 million sorted cells were examined across all samples, and the number of cells per subset was strongly correlated with RNA yield. Findings and caveats that apply to the study as a whole: At VDJ recombination sites, type 1 diabetes patients had fewer insertions and more deleted nucleotides, which implies abnormalities in thymic rearrangement. Naive, central memory and regulatory TCRB repertoires appeared more similar among patients than among healthy donors. PCR may preferentially amplify shorter templates, but because patient and control samples were amplified and corrected together, any resulting skew would affect both groups equally. Sequencing cDNA rather than genomic DNA could over-represent highly expressing activated cells, although activation and CD3 levels did not differ between groups. Because the HLA sub-analyses included only small numbers of individuals, any influence of HLA type on TCRB rearrangement was left unresolved. A moderate but significant shortening of TCRB CDR3 length was observed in type 1 diabetes patients in all four CD4+ subsets.

The CDR3 numbers 13 residues from cysteine through phenylalanine. Kept here is only the CDR3 DNA, which spans 39 bases and is read in frame from base 1. Trimming at the junction amounts to 0 bases on V and 8 bases on J, and the germline ends lie 10 bases apart. From a lookup of the germline V gene (reference sequence), CDR1 and CDR2 are LNHNV and YYDKDF. A single peripheral blood draw of about 116 mL on average was collected from each donor into heparinised tubes. A BD FACSAria II was used to sort naive, central memory, regulatory and stem cell-like memory CD4+ T cells with a panel that included CD45RO, CCR7, CD25, CD127, CD95 and CD27. All sorted populations exceeded 98% purity. PBMCs were isolated right away by Lymphoprep density gradient centrifugation and were stained directly, without culture. To minimize batch effects, samples were stained and sorted in pairs, one healthy donor with one patient per experiment.

In the case of this clone: Its antigen remains unidentified. No qualities accompany the bases; no much larger clone lies one base away.

The entire amount of isolated RNA was reverse transcribed using the High Capacity cDNA Reverse Transcription Kit, so the sequenced TCRB transcripts were expressed ones. Deep immunoSEQ sequencing was performed on naive, central memory and regulatory T cell samples, with an average of approximately 4 million total reads per sample. Sorted cells were lysed in RLT buffer, and RNA was extracted using DNase-treated RNeasy Micro or Mini kits according to cell number. To prevent cross-contamination, every cell subset was processed on its own, while patient and healthy donor samples were processed together. The immunoSEQ multiplex PCR was used to amplify TCRB sequences from cDNA, yielding 87-bp fragments that span the CDR3 region. Amplicons were sequenced on the Illumina HiSeq platform. The original pipeline was this. PCR bias was computationally corrected using synthetic template baselines, reads within Hamming distance 2 were collapsed, and singletons that could not be merged were discarded. By aligning reads against IMGT, V, D and J genes, CDR3 length, and insertions or deletions at six rearrangement sites were assigned. Clonotype counts were normalized to sorted cell number within each subset before computing true diversity and Gini coefficients with the tcR R package. The overlap coefficient, calculated on TCRB nucleotide sequences, was used to measure repertoire sharing. As a proxy for the pre-selection repertoire, out-of-frame TCRB sequences from naive cells were analyzed. Sourced from immuneACCESS, this table was stored by TCRdb with only in-frame sequences that have V and J called. A share of the clones is absent; for the studies checked, an unresolved V gene accounts for under half, and the remainder has no known explanation. V, J and clone size are those of that table, while D and trimming were read from the DNA. This sample lists around 250,000 clones; more than 11% were detected once. 0.019% of the sample is held by the ten biggest clonotypes.

Sequencing used naive CD4+ T cells from blood. The sample's cell subset or site label, in plain terms: true naive CD4+ T cells. The clonotype originates from a man aged 25-45 years with type 1 diabetes. The sequence links TRBV15 to TRBJ1-2, with the D gene not confidently named. The encoded CDR3 is CATSRDPGDGYTF. The nucleotide sequence is given as TGTGCCACCAGCAGAGATCCCGGAGACGGCTACACCTTC.